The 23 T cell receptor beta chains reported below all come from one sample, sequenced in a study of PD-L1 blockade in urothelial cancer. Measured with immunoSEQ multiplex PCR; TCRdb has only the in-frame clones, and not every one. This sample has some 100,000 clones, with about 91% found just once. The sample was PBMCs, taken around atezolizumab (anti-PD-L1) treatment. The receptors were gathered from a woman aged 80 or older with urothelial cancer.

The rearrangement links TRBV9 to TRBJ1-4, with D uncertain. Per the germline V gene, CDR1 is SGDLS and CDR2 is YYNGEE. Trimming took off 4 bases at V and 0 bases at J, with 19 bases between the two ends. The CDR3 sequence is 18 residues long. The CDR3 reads CASSQLPIGGTTNEKLFF. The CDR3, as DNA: TGTGCCAGCAGCCAACTTCCCATAGGCGGTACAACTAATGAAAAACTGTTTTTT.

In nucleotides, the CDR3 is TGTGCCAGCAGTCCCGGGACAGGGGTTATCGGCTACACCTTC. Translated: CASSPGTGVIGYTF. The rearrangement links TRBV6-5 to TRBJ1-2, with 10 bases matching TRBD1. The CDR3 runs to 14 residues. The V gene end was trimmed by 5 bases and the J gene end by 8 bases; junction bases not matched to a gene: 8. Germline V gene data show CDR1 as MNHEY and CDR2 as SVGAGI.

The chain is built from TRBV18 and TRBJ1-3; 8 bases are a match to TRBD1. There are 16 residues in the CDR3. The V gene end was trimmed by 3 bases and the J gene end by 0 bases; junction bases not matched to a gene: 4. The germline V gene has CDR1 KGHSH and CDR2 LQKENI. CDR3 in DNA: TGTGCCAGCTCACCCAGACAGGGGAGCTCTGGAAACACCATATATTTT. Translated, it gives CASSPRQGSSGNTIYF.

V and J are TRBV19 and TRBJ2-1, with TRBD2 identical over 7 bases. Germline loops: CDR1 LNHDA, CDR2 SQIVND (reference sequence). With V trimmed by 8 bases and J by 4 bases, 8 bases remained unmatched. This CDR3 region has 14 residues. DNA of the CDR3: TGTGCCAGTTCGACCGGGACTATGTACAATGAGCAGTTCTTC. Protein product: CASSTGTMYNEQFF.

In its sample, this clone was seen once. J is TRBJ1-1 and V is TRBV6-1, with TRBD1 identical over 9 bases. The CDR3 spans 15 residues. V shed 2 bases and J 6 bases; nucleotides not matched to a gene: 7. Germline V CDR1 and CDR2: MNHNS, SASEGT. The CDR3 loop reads CASSEWGQGLSEAFF. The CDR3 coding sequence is TGTGCCAGCAGTGAATGGGGACAGGGTCTATCTGAAGCTTTCTTT.

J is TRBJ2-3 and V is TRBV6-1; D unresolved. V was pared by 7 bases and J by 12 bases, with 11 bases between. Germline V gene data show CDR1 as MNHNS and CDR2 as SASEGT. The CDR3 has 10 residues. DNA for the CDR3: TGTGCCAGCAAGCGAGTCCTACAGTATTTT. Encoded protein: CASKRVLQYF.

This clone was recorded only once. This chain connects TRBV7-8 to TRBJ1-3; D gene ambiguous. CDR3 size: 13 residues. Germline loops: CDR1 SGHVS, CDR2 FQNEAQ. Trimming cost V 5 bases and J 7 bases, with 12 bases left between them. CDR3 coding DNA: TGTGCCAGCAGCCCAGGAACGGGGAACACCATATATTTT. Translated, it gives CASSPGTGNTIYF.

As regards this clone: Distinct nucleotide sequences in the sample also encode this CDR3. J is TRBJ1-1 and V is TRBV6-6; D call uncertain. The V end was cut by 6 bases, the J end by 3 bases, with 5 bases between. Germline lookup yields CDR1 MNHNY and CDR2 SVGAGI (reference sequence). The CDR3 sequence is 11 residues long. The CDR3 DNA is TGTGCCAGCAGCCCGGACACTGAAGCTTTCTTT. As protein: CASSPDTEAFF.

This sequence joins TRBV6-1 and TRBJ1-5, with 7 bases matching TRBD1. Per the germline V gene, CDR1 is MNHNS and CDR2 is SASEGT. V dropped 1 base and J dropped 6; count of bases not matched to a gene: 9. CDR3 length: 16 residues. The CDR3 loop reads CASSEGSPGGGQPQHF. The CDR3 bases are TGTGCCAGCAGTGAAGGTTCCCCAGGGGGAGGTCAGCCCCAGCATTTT.

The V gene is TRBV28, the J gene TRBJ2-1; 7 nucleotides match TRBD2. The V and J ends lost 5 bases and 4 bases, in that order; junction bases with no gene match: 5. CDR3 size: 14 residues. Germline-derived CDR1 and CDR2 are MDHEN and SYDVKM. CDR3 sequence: CASSLRGGYNEQFF. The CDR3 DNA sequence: TGTGCCAGCAGTCTTCGCGGGGGATACAATGAGCAGTTCTTC.

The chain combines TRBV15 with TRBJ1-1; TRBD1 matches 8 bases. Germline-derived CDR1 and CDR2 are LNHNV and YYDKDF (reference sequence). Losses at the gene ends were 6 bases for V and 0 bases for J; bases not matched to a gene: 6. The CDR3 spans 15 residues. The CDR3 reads CATRGQGSLNTEAFF. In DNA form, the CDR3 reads TGTGCCACCAGAGGACAGGGTAGTTTGAACACTGAAGCTTTCTTT.

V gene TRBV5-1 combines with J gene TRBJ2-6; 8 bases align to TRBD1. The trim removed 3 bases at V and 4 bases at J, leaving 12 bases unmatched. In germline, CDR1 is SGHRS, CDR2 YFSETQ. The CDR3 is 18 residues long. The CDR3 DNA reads TGCGCCAGCAGCTCAAAGGGACAGGCCCTCGACGGGGCCAACGTCCTGACTTTC. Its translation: CASSSKGQALDGANVLTF.

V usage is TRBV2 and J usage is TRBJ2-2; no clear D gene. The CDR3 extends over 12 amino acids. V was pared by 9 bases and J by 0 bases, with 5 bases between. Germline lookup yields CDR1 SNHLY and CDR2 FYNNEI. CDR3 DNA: TGTGCCAGTTCAGCGAACACCGGGGAGCTGTTTTTT. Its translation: CASSANTGELFF. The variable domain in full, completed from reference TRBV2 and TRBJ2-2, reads EPEVTQTPSHQVTQMGQEVILRCVPISNHLYFYWYRQILGQKVEFLVSFYNNEISEKSEIFDDQFSVERPDGSNFTLKIRSTKLEDSAMYFCASSANTGELFFGEGSRLTVL.

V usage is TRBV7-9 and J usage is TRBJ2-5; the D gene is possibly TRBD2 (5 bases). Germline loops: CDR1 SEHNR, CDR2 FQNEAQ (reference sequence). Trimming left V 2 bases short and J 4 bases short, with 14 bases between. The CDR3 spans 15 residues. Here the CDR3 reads CASSLSSITGETQYF. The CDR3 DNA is TGTGCCAGCAGCTTATCTAGCATAACCGGAGAGACCCAGTACTTC.

The CDR3 DNA is TGTGCCAGCAGGGCAGTGTACAATGAGCAGTTCTTC. It translates to CASRAVYNEQFF. This chain connects TRBV6-5 to TRBJ2-1; D gene unclear. Trimming took off 6 bases at V and 4 bases at J, with 7 bases between the two ends. Looked up from germline, CDR1 is MNHEY and CDR2 is SVGAGI. The CDR3 loop spans 12 amino acids.

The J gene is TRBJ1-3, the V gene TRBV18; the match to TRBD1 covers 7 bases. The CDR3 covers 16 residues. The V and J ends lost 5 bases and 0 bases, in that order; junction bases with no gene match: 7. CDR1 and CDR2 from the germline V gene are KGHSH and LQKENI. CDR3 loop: CASSAGQPSSGNTIYF. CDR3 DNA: TGTGCCAGCTCAGCGGGACAGCCTAGCTCTGGAAACACCATATATTTT.

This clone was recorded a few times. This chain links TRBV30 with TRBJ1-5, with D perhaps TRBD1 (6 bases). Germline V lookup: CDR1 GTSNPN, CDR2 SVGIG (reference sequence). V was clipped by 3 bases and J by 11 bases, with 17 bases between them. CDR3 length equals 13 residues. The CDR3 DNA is TGTGCCTGGAGCCCGGGACAATTACACTCCCAGCATTTT. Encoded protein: CAWSPGQLHSQHF.

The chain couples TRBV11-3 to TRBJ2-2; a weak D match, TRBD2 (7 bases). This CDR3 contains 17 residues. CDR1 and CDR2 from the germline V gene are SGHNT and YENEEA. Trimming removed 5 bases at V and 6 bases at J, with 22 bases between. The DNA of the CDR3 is TGTGCCAGCAGCGTAAACACGGGGGGCGTAGATGCCGGGGAGCTGTTTTTT. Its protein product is CASSVNTGGVDAGELFF.

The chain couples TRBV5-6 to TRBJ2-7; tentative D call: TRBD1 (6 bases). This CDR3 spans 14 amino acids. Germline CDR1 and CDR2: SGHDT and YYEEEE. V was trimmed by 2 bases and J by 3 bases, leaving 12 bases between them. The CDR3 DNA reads TGTGCCAGCAGCTTCCTACAGGGCAGCTACGAGCAGTACTTC. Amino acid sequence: CASSFLQGSYEQYF.

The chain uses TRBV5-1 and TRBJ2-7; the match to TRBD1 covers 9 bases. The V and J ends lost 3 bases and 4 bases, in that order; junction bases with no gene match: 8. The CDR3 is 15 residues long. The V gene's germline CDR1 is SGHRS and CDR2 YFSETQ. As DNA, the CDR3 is TGCGCCAGCAGCTATGACAGGGGGGTAAATTACGAGCAGTACTTC. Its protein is CASSYDRGVNYEQYF.

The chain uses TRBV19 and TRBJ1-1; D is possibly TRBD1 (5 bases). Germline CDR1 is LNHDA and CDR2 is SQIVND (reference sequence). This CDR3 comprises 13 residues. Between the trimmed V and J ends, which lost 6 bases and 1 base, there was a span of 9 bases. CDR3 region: CASRDTPNTEAFF. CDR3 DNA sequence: TGTGCCAGTAGGGACACCCCGAACACTGAAGCTTTCTTT.

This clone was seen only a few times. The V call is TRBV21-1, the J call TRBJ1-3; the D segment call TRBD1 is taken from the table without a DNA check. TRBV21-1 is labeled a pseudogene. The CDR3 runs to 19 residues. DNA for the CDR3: TGTGCCAGCAGCAAAGGCTCAGGGGGCTTAAGTCCCCACAGAAACACCATATATTTT. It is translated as CASSKGSGGLSPHRNTIYF.

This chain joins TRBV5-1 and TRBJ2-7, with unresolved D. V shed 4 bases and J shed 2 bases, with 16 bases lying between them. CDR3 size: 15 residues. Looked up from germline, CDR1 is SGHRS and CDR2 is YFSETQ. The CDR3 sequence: CASSRQGDLTYEQYF. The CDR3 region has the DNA TGCGCCAGCAGCCGGCAAGGAGATTTAACCTACGAGCAGTACTTC.